The rows below give T cell receptor beta chains drawn from one sample of a study of cytomegalovirus exposure and HLA in healthy donors. Only in-frame clones appear in the TCRdb table, and some are missing; sequencing was by immunoSEQ multiplex PCR. The repertoire holds tens of thousands of clones, with roughly 94% as singletons. Sequenced sample: PBMCs. Source of these receptors: a young man in good health and CMV-seropositive. CDR3s include the opening cysteine and the closing phenylalanine or tryptophan. The order of the fields is V gene, clone size, J gene, D gene, CDR3 protein, CDR3 DNA. The D gene is left open where the match is weak. Size values are once, few and many counts, or a class for expanded clones, and some rows have none.

v_call: TRBV19
clone_size: -
j_call: TRBJ1-5
d_call: -
cdr3_aa: CASRRATPGQPQHF
cdr3_nt: TGTGCCAGTAGAAGGGCCACGCCAGGGCAGCCCCAGCATTTT

v_call: TRBV5-1
clone_size: -
j_call: TRBJ1-2
d_call: -
cdr3_aa: CASSLAGSEGYTF
cdr3_nt: TGCGCCAGCAGCTTGGCCGGGTCCGAGGGCTACACCTTC

v_call: TRBV5-4
clone_size: -
j_call: TRBJ2-1
d_call: TRBD2
cdr3_aa: CASSLAGGLYNEQFF
cdr3_nt: TGTGCCAGCAGCTTGGCGGGGGGGCTCTACAATGAGCAGTTCTTC

v_call: TRBV4-1
clone_size: once
j_call: TRBJ2-3
d_call: -
cdr3_aa: CASSQEPPGTSTDTQYF
cdr3_nt: TGCGCCAGCAGCCAAGAACCTCCGGGGACAAGCACAGATACGCAGTATTTT

v_call: TRBV6-4
clone_size: -
j_call: TRBJ2-1
d_call: -
cdr3_aa: CASSEGGGAVDPLGQFF
cdr3_nt: TGTGCCAGCAGTGAGGGTGGCGGAGCGGTAGACCCCCTGGGGCAGTTCTTC

v_call: TRBV5-1
clone_size: -
j_call: TRBJ1-1
d_call: -
cdr3_aa: CASSLSGGSEAFF
cdr3_nt: TGCGCCAGCAGCTTGAGTGGGGGGAGTGAAGCTTTCTTT

v_call: TRBV18
clone_size: -
j_call: TRBJ2-1
d_call: -
cdr3_aa: CASSPPFSGGQFF
cdr3_nt: TGTGCCAGCTCACCACCGTTCTCCGGTGGGCAGTTCTTC

v_call: TRBV6-1
clone_size: once
j_call: TRBJ2-5
d_call: TRBD2
cdr3_aa: CASSEGVAGFLETQYF
cdr3_nt: TGTGCCAGCAGTGAAGGTGTAGCGGGGTTCTTGGAGACCCAGTACTTC

v_call: TRBV5-6
clone_size: -
j_call: TRBJ2-5
d_call: TRBD1
cdr3_aa: CASSLAGTGAGETQYF
cdr3_nt: TGTGCCAGCAGCTTGGCCGGGACAGGGGCCGGGGAGACCCAGTACTTC

v_call: TRBV27
clone_size: -
j_call: TRBJ2-7
d_call: -
cdr3_aa: CASSLAGSSYEQYF
cdr3_nt: TGTGCCAGCAGTTTAGCGGGTAGCTCCTACGAGCAGTACTTC

v_call: TRBV6-1
clone_size: -
j_call: TRBJ2-7
d_call: -
cdr3_aa: CASSEVQEGEQYF
cdr3_nt: TGTGCCAGCAGTGAAGTGCAGGAGGGCGAGCAGTACTTC

v_call: TRBV4-1
clone_size: once
j_call: TRBJ1-2
d_call: TRBD1
cdr3_aa: CASSPRTGNPYGYTF
cdr3_nt: TGCGCCAGCAGCCCGCGGACAGGCAACCCCTATGGCTACACCTTC

v_call: TRBV2
clone_size: once
j_call: TRBJ2-3
d_call: -
cdr3_aa: CASTIASYTDTQYF
cdr3_nt: TGTGCCAGTACTATAGCTTCTTACACAGATACGCAGTATTTT

v_call: TRBV10-3
clone_size: -
j_call: TRBJ2-3
d_call: -
cdr3_aa: CAISAPSLYTQYF
cdr3_nt: TGTGCCATCAGTGCCCCTAGCTTATATACGCAGTATTTT

v_call: TRBV11-2
clone_size: -
j_call: TRBJ2-3
d_call: TRBD1
cdr3_aa: CASSLDRAASTDTQYF
cdr3_nt: TGTGCCAGCAGCCTAGACAGGGCAGCCAGCACAGATACGCAGTATTTT

v_call: TRBV4-1
clone_size: -
j_call: TRBJ1-2
d_call: -
cdr3_aa: CASSQDESGSRGYGYTF
cdr3_nt: TGCGCCAGCAGCCAAGATGAATCAGGTTCCCGGGGCTATGGCTACACCTTC

v_call: TRBV7-2
clone_size: -
j_call: TRBJ1-2
d_call: -
cdr3_aa: CASSLDRVGVGYTF
cdr3_nt: TGTGCCAGCAGCTTAGACAGGGTAGGGGTTGGCTACACCTTC

v_call: TRBV6-6
clone_size: -
j_call: TRBJ2-1
d_call: TRBD2
cdr3_aa: CASSPGGAGGVNEQFF
cdr3_nt: TGTGCCAGCAGTCCGGGGGGGGCGGGAGGGGTCAATGAGCAGTTCTTC

v_call: TRBV5-4
clone_size: -
j_call: TRBJ1-1
d_call: -
cdr3_aa: CASSEGNTEAFF
cdr3_nt: TGTGCCAGCAGCGAGGGGAACACTGAAGCTTTCTTT

v_call: TRBV18
clone_size: -
j_call: TRBJ1-2
d_call: -
cdr3_aa: CASSSLPGAALTYGYTF
cdr3_nt: TGTGCCAGCTCATCCCTGCCGGGAGCCGCCCTTACCTATGGCTACACCTTC

v_call: TRBV7-8
clone_size: -
j_call: TRBJ2-1
d_call: TRBD2
cdr3_aa: CASSPGTREQFF
cdr3_nt: TGTGCCAGCAGCCCTGGGACTAGGGAGCAGTTCTTC

v_call: TRBV5-6
clone_size: -
j_call: TRBJ2-7
d_call: -
cdr3_aa: CASSLGGASYEQYF
cdr3_nt: TGTGCCAGCAGCTTGGGCGGGGCCTCCTACGAGCAGTACTTC

v_call: TRBV4-1
clone_size: -
j_call: TRBJ1-1
d_call: TRBD1
cdr3_aa: CASSQLDRDNTEAFF
cdr3_nt: TGCGCCAGCAGCCAATTGGACAGGGACAACACTGAAGCTTTCTTT

v_call: TRBV6-8
clone_size: -
j_call: TRBJ2-5
d_call: -
cdr3_aa: CASSYGTQETQYF
cdr3_nt: TGTGCCAGCAGTTACGGGACACAAGAGACCCAGTACTTC

v_call: TRBV5-1
clone_size: -
j_call: TRBJ2-4
d_call: -
cdr3_aa: CASTYLEGPHRIQYF
cdr3_nt: TGCGCCAGCACCTACCTCGAGGGTCCCCATCGCATTCAGTACTTC

v_call: TRBV6-5
clone_size: -
j_call: TRBJ2-2
d_call: -
cdr3_aa: CASSYSWATGELFF
cdr3_nt: TGTGCCAGCAGTTACTCCTGGGCCACCGGGGAGCTGTTTTTT

v_call: TRBV4-1
clone_size: once
j_call: TRBJ2-1
d_call: TRBD2
cdr3_aa: CASSQVAGYYNEQFF
cdr3_nt: TGCGCCAGCAGCCAAGTAGCGGGATACTACAATGAGCAATTCTTC

v_call: TRBV5-4
clone_size: -
j_call: TRBJ1-2
d_call: TRBD1
cdr3_aa: CASSPDRANYGYTF
cdr3_nt: TGTGCCAGCAGCCCCGACAGGGCAAACTATGGCTACACCTTC

v_call: TRBV28
clone_size: -
j_call: TRBJ1-1
d_call: -
cdr3_aa: CASSFSNTEAFF
cdr3_nt: TGTGCCAGCAGTTTCAGTAACACTGAAGCTTTCTTT

v_call: TRBV4-2
clone_size: once
j_call: TRBJ2-1
d_call: TRBD2
cdr3_aa: CASSHPTGASGTYNEQFF
cdr3_nt: TGTGCCAGCAGCCACCCCACGGGGGCTAGCGGGACCTACAATGAGCAGTTCTTC

v_call: TRBV5-1
clone_size: -
j_call: TRBJ1-4
d_call: -
cdr3_aa: CASSFLGRGNEKLFF
cdr3_nt: TGCGCCAGCAGCTTCCTAGGGAGAGGTAATGAAAAACTGTTTTTT

v_call: TRBV6-5
clone_size: once
j_call: TRBJ2-7
d_call: -
cdr3_aa: CASSYDAEATYEQYF
cdr3_nt: TGTGCCAGCAGTTACGACGCGGAAGCTACCTACGAGCAGTACTTC

v_call: TRBV19
clone_size: -
j_call: TRBJ1-5
d_call: -
cdr3_aa: CASSNTEGKTPQHF
cdr3_nt: TGTGCCAGTAGTAACACCGAAGGAAAGACACCCCAGCATTTT

v_call: TRBV27
clone_size: -
j_call: TRBJ2-3
d_call: TRBD2
cdr3_aa: CASSHPGGTQYF
cdr3_nt: TGTGCCAGCAGCCATCCGGGAGGTACGCAGTATTTT

v_call: TRBV19
clone_size: -
j_call: TRBJ1-1
d_call: -
cdr3_aa: CASRRTLTLPTEAFF
cdr3_nt: TGTGCCAGTAGGAGGACACTGACCCTACCCACTGAAGCTTTCTTT

v_call: TRBV14
clone_size: -
j_call: TRBJ2-1
d_call: TRBD2
cdr3_aa: CASSRPGTSGENEQFF
cdr3_nt: TGTGCCAGCAGCCGACCCGGGACTAGCGGGGAGAATGAGCAGTTCTTC

v_call: TRBV9
clone_size: -
j_call: TRBJ2-1
d_call: TRBD2
cdr3_aa: CASSPLGEGSNEQFF
cdr3_nt: TGTGCCAGCAGCCCCCTGGGGGAGGGCTCAAATGAGCAGTTCTTC

v_call: TRBV4-1
clone_size: -
j_call: TRBJ1-1
d_call: -
cdr3_aa: CASSQVWTDTEAFF
cdr3_nt: TGCGCCAGCAGCCAAGTTTGGACAGACACTGAAGCTTTCTTT

v_call: TRBV29-1
clone_size: once
j_call: TRBJ1-2
d_call: -
cdr3_aa: CSVDLFYGYTF
cdr3_nt: TGCAGCGTTGACCTTTTCTATGGCTACACCTTC

v_call: TRBV4-2
clone_size: -
j_call: TRBJ2-1
d_call: -
cdr3_aa: CASSQDGRGYSYNEQFF
cdr3_nt: TGTGCCAGCAGCCAAGATGGGCGGGGCTACTCCTACAATGAGCAGTTCTTC

v_call: TRBV14
clone_size: -
j_call: TRBJ2-1
d_call: TRBD1
cdr3_aa: CASSQRTGTNEQFF
cdr3_nt: TGTGCCAGCAGCCAAAGGACAGGAACAAATGAGCAGTTCTTC

v_call: TRBV13
clone_size: -
j_call: TRBJ1-1
d_call: TRBD1
cdr3_aa: CASSNRGLNTEAFF
cdr3_nt: TGTGCCAGCTCGAACAGGGGTTTGAACACTGAAGCTTTCTTT

v_call: TRBV7-6
clone_size: -
j_call: TRBJ2-5
d_call: TRBD2
cdr3_aa: CASSLRLAGEIETQYF
cdr3_nt: TGTGCCAGCAGCTTGAGACTAGCGGGAGAGATAGAGACCCAGTACTTC

v_call: TRBV6-6
clone_size: -
j_call: TRBJ2-7
d_call: -
cdr3_aa: CASSSAGASTYEQYF
cdr3_nt: TGTGCCAGCAGTTCCGCGGGGGCCTCTACCTACGAGCAGTACTTC

v_call: TRBV18
clone_size: -
j_call: TRBJ1-4
d_call: TRBD1
cdr3_aa: CASSLGQTTNEKLFF
cdr3_nt: TGTGCCAGCTCGTTGGGACAGACAACTAATGAAAAACTGTTTTTT

v_call: TRBV4-1
clone_size: once
j_call: TRBJ2-2
d_call: TRBD1
cdr3_aa: CASSQDRDRGLITGELFF
cdr3_nt: TGCGCCAGCAGCCAGGACCGGGACAGGGGGCTAATTACCGGGGAGCTGTTTTTT

v_call: TRBV15
clone_size: -
j_call: TRBJ1-5
d_call: -
cdr3_aa: CATSRGDPRGEPQHF
cdr3_nt: TGTGCCACCAGCAGGGGGGATCCCCGGGGGGAGCCCCAGCATTTT

v_call: TRBV19
clone_size: -
j_call: TRBJ1-1
d_call: -
cdr3_aa: CASSIQGGVSEAFF
cdr3_nt: TGTGCCAGTAGTATACAGGGAGGAGTGAGTGAAGCTTTCTTT

v_call: TRBV9
clone_size: -
j_call: TRBJ2-5
d_call: TRBD1
cdr3_aa: CASSASGTGGAETQYF
cdr3_nt: TGTGCCAGCAGCGCCTCCGGGACAGGGGGCGCGGAGACCCAGTACTTC

v_call: TRBV27
clone_size: -
j_call: TRBJ1-2
d_call: TRBD1
cdr3_aa: CASSSLTGANYGYTF
cdr3_nt: TGTGCCAGCAGTTCCCTGACAGGGGCTAACTATGGCTACACCTTC

v_call: TRBV5-1
clone_size: -
j_call: TRBJ1-1
d_call: -
cdr3_aa: CASSLVGPGEAFF
cdr3_nt: TGCGCCAGCAGCTTGGTTGGGCCCGGGGAGGCTTTCTTT

v_call: TRBV6-5
clone_size: -
j_call: TRBJ2-7
d_call: TRBD1
cdr3_aa: CASSYNRQGNEQYF
cdr3_nt: TGTGCCAGCAGTTACAATCGACAGGGTAACGAGCAGTACTTC

v_call: TRBV4-1
clone_size: -
j_call: TRBJ2-7
d_call: TRBD2
cdr3_aa: CASSQDQSGLAYEQYF
cdr3_nt: TGCGCCAGCAGCCAAGATCAGTCCGGACTAGCCTACGAGCAGTACTTC

v_call: TRBV7-9
clone_size: once
j_call: TRBJ2-7
d_call: -
cdr3_aa: CASSSGGSQYF
cdr3_nt: TGTGCCAGCAGTTCTGGCGGCTCGCAGTACTTC

v_call: TRBV30
clone_size: -
j_call: TRBJ1-5
d_call: -
cdr3_aa: CAWSVLTGGYSNQPQHF
cdr3_nt: TGTGCCTGGAGTGTACTAACCGGGGGGTATAGCAATCAGCCCCAGCATTTT

v_call: TRBV5-1
clone_size: once
j_call: TRBJ2-5
d_call: TRBD1
cdr3_aa: CASSLSGQVLGETQYF
cdr3_nt: TGCGCCAGCTCCCTCTCCGGACAGGTACTAGGGGAGACCCAGTACTTC

v_call: TRBV18
clone_size: -
j_call: TRBJ2-7
d_call: TRBD2
cdr3_aa: CASSRTSGRVYEQYF
cdr3_nt: TGTGCCAGCTCCCGCACTAGCGGGAGGGTCTACGAGCAGTACTTC